This T cell receptor beta chain was sequenced for a study of T cell changes during pregnancy in multiple sclerosis. The CDR3 totals 13 residues. Germline trimming cut 3 bases from V and 4 bases from J; bases unmatched to any gene: 4. CDR1 and CDR2 from the germline V gene are GTSNPN and SVGIG (reference sequence). A single count supports this clone. The assay was immunoSEQ multiplex PCR, and TCRdb's table has in-frame clones only and misses some. Of some 49,000 clones in the sample, 90% were seen once. The TCR comes from a female donor in good health, enrolled as a control in a pregnancy study. Sequencing used peripheral blood, obtained after pregnancy. The genes are TRBV30 and TRBJ1-2; TRBD1 agrees at 8 bases. The chain's CDR3 is CAWRQGEVYGYTF. The CDR3 coding sequence is TGTGCCTGGAGACAGGGGGAGGTCTATGGCTACACCTTC.